This entry features one T cell receptor (beta chain) sequence. What it binds is not known. TCRdb's table, derived via immunoSEQ multiplex PCR, lists solely in-frame clones and lacks some. The sample carries about 63,000 clones, 70% to 90% recorded once. The data originate from a study of cytomegalovirus exposure and HLA in healthy donors. From germline, CDR1 is SNHLY and CDR2 FYNNEI. Trimming pared 6 bases from V and 6 bases from J, leaving 18 bases between. The length of the CDR3 is 15 residues. The study's findings and limits: Cytomegalovirus status was reportedly diagnosed by the classifier with high sensitivity and specificity. Whilst most TCR sequences proved rare, a subset of public TCRs occurred across many donors. Testing in vitro showed a few CMV-associated chains specific for CMV antigens.

The study drew the donors from its approximately 120-subject validation cohort, separate from the approximately 700-subject first cohort. Sequenced input: PBMCs. This TCR was recovered from a woman younger than 30 in good health and CMV-seronegative. This chain connects TRBV2 to TRBJ2-1, with D perhaps TRBD2 (6 bases). DNA of the CDR3: TGTGCCAGCAGGTTTACTAGCATAAAGGGCAATGAGCAGTTCTTC. This codes for CASRFTSIKGNEQFF.